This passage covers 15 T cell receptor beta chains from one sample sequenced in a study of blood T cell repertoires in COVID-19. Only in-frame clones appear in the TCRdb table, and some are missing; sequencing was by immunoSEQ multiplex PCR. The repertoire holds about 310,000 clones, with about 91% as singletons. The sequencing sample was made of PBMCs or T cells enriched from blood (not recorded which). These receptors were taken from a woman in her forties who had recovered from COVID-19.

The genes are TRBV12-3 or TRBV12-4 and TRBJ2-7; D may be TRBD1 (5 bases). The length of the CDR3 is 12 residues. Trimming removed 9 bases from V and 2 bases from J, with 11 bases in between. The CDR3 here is CASAQGPYEQYF. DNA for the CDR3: TGTGCCAGTGCTCAGGGCCCCTACGAGCAGTACTTC.

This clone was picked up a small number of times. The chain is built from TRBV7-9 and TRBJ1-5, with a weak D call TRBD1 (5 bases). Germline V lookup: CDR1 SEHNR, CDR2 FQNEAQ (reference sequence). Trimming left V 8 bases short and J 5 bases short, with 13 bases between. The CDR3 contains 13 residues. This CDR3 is CASALEGDQPQHF. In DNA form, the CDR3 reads TGTGCCAGCGCCCTGGAAGGGGATCAGCCCCAGCATTTT.

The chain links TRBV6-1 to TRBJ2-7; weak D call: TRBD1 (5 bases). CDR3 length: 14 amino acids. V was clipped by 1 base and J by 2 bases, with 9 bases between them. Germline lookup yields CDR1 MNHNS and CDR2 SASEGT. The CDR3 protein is CASSEGRGAYEQYF. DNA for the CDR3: TGTGCCAGCAGTGAAGGAAGGGGTGCCTACGAGCAGTACTTC.

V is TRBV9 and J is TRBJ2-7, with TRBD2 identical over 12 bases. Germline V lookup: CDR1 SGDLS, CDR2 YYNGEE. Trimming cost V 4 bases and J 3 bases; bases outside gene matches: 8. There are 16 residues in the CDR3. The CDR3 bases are TGTGCCAGCAGCCCTCGACTAGCGGGAGAAAGCTACGAGCAGTACTTC. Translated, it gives CASSPRLAGESYEQYF.

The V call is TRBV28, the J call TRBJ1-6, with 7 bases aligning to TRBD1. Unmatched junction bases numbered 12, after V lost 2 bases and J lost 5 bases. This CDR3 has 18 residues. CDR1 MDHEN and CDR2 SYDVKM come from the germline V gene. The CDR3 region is CASSLLRQGERNNSPLHF. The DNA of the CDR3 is TGTGCCAGCAGTTTACTCCGACAGGGAGAAAGAAATAATTCACCCCTCCACTTT.

The CDR3 region is CASSWAGGNEQFF. The CDR3 nucleotides read TGTGCCAGCAGTTGGGCAGGGGGAAATGAGCAGTTCTTC. The gene calls are TRBV12-3 or TRBV12-4 and TRBJ2-1; TRBD1 matches at 7 bases. This CDR3 is 13 amino acids long. V gave up 4 bases and J gave up 7 bases; unmatched junction bases: 4.

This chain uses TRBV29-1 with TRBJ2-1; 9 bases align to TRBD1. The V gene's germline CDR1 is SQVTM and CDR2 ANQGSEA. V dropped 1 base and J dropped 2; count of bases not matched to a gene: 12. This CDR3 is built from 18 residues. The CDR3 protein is CSVEVIPTGGVTYNEQFF. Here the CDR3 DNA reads TGCAGCGTTGAAGTGATCCCCACAGGGGGCGTCACCTACAATGAGCAGTTCTTC.

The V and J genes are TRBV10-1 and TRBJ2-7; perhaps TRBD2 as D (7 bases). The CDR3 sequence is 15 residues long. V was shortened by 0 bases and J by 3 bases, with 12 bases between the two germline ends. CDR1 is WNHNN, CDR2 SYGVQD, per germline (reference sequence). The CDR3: CASSESGGQNYEQYF. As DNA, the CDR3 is TGCGCCAGCAGTGAGTCGGGGGGGCAGAACTACGAGCAGTACTTC.

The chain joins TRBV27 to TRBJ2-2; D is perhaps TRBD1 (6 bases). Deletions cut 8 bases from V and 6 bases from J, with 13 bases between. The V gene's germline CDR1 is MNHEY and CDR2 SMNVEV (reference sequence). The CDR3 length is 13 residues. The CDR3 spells CASGNRDPGELFF. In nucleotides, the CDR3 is TGTGCCAGCGGCAACAGGGACCCCGGGGAGCTGTTTTTT.

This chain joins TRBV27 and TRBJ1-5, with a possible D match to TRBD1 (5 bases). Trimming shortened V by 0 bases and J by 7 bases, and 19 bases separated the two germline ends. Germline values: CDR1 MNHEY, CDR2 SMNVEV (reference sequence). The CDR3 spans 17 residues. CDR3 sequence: CASSLSLRGPTSQPQHF. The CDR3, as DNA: TGTGCCAGCAGTTTATCATTAAGGGGTCCTACCAGCCAGCCCCAGCATTTT.

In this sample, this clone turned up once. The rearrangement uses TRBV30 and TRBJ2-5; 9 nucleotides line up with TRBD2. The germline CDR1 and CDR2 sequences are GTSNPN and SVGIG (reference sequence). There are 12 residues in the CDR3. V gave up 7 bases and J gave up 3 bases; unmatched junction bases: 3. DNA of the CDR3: TGTGCCTTCCAGCGGGGGGAAGAGACCCAGTACTTC. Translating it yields CAFQRGEETQYF.

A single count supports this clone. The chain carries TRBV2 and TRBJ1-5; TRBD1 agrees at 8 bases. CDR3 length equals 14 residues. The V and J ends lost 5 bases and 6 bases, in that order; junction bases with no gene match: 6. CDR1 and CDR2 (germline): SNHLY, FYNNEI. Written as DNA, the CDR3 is TGTGCCAGCAGTACCTCAGGGGGCCGTCAGCCCCAGCATTTT. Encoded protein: CASSTSGGRQPQHF.

The CDR3: CASSPSYRGQPGNTIYF. Written as DNA, the CDR3 is TGTGCCAGCTCACCCTCGTACAGGGGGCAACCTGGAAACACCATATATTTT. V usage is TRBV18 and J usage is TRBJ1-3; TRBD1 agrees at 9 bases. V dropped 3 bases and J dropped 2; count of bases not matched to a gene: 8. Germline V gives CDR1 KGHSH, CDR2 LQKENI. There are 17 residues in the CDR3.

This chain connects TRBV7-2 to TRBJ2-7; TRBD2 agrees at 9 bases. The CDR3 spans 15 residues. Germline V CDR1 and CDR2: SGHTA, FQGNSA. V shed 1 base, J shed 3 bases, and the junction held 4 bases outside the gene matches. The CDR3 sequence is CASSLGSGGFYEQYF. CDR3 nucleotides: TGTGCCAGCAGCTTAGGTAGCGGGGGCTTCTACGAGCAGTACTTC. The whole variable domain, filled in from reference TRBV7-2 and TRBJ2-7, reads GAGVSQSPSNKVTEKGKDVELRCDPISGHTALYWYRQSLGQGLEFLIYFQGNSAPDKSGLPSDRFSAERTGGSVSTLTIQRTQQEDSAVYLCASSLGSGGFYEQYFGPGTRLTVT.

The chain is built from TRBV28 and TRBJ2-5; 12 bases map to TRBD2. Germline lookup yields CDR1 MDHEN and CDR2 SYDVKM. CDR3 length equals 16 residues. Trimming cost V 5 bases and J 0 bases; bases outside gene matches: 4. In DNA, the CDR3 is TGTGCCAGCAGTGCTTGGACTAGCGGGGACCAAGAGACCCAGTACTTC. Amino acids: CASSAWTSGDQETQYF. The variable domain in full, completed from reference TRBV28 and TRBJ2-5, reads DVKVTQSSRYLVKRTGEKVFLECVQDMDHENMFWYRQDPGLGLRLIYFSYDVKMKEKGDIPEGYSVSREKKERFSLILESASTNQTSMYLCASSAWTSGDQETQYFGPGTRLLVL.